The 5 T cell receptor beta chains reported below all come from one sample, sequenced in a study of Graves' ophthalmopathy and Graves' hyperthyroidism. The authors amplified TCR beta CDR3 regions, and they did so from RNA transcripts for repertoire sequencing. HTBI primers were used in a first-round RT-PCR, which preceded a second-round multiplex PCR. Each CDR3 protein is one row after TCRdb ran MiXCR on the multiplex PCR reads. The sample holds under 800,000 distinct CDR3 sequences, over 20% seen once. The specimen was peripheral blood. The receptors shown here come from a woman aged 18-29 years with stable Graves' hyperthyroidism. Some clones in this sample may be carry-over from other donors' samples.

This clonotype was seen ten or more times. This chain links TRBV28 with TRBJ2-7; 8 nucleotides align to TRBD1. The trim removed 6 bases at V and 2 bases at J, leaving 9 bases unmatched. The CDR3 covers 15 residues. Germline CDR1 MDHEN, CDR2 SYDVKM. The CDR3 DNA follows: TGTGCCAGCAGATTCCCCGGGACAGGAGCCTACGAGCAGTACTTC. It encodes CASRFPGTGAYEQYF.

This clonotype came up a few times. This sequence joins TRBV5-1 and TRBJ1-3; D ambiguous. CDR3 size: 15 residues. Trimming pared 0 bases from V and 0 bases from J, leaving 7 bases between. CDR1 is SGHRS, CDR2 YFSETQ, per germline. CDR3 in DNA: TGCGCCAGCAGCTTGGCCCTGGCCTCTGGAAACACCATATATTTT. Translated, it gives CASSLALASGNTIYF.

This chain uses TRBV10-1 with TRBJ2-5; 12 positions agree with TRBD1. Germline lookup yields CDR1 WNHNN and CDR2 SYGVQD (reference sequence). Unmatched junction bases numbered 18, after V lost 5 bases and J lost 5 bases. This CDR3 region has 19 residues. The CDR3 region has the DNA TGCGCCAGCAGTCCCTTCCGATGCCCGGGACAGGGGGCTTATGAGACCCAGTACTTC. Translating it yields CASSPFRCPGQGAYETQYF.

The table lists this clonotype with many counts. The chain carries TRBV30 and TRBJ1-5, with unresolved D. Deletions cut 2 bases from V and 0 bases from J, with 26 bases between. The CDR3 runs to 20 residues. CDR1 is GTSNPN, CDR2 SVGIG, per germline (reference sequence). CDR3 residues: CAWSLGLRIGRRDSNQPQHF. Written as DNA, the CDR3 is TGTGCCTGGAGTCTCGGGCTTCGGATTGGACGAAGGGATAGCAATCAGCCCCAGCATTTT.

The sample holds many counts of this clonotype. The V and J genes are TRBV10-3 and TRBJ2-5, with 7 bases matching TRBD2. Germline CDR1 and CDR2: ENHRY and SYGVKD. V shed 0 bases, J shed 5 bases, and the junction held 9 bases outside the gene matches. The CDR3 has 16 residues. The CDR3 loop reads CAISESVGTMGETQYF. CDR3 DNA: TGTGCCATCAGTGAGTCCGTTGGGACTATGGGGGAGACCCAGTACTTC.